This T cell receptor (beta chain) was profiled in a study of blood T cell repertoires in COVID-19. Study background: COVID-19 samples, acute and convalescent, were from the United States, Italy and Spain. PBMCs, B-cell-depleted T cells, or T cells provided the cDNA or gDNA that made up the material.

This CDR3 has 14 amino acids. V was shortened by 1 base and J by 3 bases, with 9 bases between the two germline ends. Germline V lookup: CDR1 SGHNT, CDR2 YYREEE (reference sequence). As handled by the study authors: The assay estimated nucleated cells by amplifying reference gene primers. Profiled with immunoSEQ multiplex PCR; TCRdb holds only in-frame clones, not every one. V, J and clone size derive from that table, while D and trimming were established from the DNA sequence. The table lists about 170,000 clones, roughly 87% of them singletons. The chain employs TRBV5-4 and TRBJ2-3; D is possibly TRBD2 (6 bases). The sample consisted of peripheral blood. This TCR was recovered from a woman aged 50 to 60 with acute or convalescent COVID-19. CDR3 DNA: TGTGCCAGCAGCTTGATGGGGAGGACAGATACGCAGTATTTT. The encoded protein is CASSLMGRTDTQYF.